This T cell receptor beta chain was identified in a study of T cells in Graves' hyperthyroidism and ophthalmopathy. The definition of stable Graves' hyperthyroidism was no ophthalmopathy progression within 18 months. PBMCs were obtained from approximately 9.2 ml fresh peripheral blood. Notes on this clonotype: The antigen remains undetermined.

Points from the study as a whole: Blood also showed most of the thyroid clonotypes that were expanded above 0.001.

Germline V CDR1 and CDR2: MNHNS, SASEGT. The CDR3 is 12 residues long. Deletions cut 3 bases from V and 10 bases from J, with 12 bases between. Template material for amplifying TCR beta CDR3 regions consisted of RNA transcripts. HTBI primers were used for first-round RT-PCR of the TCR CDR3. TCRdb fed the multiplex PCR reads into MiXCR, producing one record per CDR3 protein. The sample lists approximately 640,000 distinct CDR3 sequences; approximately 15% were seen once. Sequencing was carried out using blood. The V gene is TRBV6-1, the J gene TRBJ1-1, with D possibly TRBD1 on 5 matching bases. The source of this sequence is a man aged 50-60 years with Graves' hyperthyroidism. The CDR3: CASSESGKVAFF. DNA of the CDR3: TGTGCCAGCAGTGAGTCAGGGAAGGTAGCTTTCTTT.